This TCR beta chain was captured in a study of cytomegalovirus exposure and HLA in healthy donors. Overall study: An analysis done earlier identified around 100 million unique TCR beta sequences from about 179 million T cells.

CDR3 length: 12 residues. Germline CDR1 and CDR2: GTSNPN and SVGIG (reference sequence). The ends were cut back, 3 bases at V and 4 bases at J, with 9 bases in the middle. PCR primers comprised 60 Vbeta and 13 Jbeta primers. Clones were sequenced by immunoSEQ multiplex PCR, and TCRdb holds only the in-frame ones, with some missing. This table lists about 130,000 clones. Study findings and constraints: Analyses of presence and absence presupposed an approximately uniform sequencing depth across donors. In an earlier analysis, most TCR beta V segments were productive about 87% or about 30% of the time. High specificity and sensitivity for cytomegalovirus status were reported for the classifier.

In the case of this clone: The antigen remains unidentified.

This receptor was obtained from a man aged 35-49 years in good health and CMV-seronegative. Sequences were obtained from PBMCs. This chain connects TRBV30 to TRBJ1-2; D gene unclear. This CDR3 is CAWRQSGYGYTF. The CDR3 DNA is TGTGCCTGGAGGCAGTCAGGCTATGGCTACACCTTC.